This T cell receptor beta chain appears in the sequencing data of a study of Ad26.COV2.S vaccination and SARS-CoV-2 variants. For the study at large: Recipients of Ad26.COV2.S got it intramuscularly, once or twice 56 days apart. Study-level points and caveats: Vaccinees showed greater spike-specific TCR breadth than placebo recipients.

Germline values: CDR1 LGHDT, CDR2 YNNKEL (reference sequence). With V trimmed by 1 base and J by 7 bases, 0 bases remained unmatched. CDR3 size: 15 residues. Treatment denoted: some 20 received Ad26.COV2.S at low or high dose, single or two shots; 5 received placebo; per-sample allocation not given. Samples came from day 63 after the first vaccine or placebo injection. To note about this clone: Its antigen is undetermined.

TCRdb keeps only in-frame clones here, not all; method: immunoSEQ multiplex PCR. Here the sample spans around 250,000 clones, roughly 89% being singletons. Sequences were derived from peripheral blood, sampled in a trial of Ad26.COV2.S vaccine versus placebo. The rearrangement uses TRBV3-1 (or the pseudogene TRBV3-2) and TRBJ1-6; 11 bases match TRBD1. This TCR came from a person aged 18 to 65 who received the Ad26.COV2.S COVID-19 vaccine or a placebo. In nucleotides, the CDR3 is TGTGCCAGCAGCCAAGGGGACAGGGGGAATTCACCCCTCCACTTT. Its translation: CASSQGDRGNSPLHF.